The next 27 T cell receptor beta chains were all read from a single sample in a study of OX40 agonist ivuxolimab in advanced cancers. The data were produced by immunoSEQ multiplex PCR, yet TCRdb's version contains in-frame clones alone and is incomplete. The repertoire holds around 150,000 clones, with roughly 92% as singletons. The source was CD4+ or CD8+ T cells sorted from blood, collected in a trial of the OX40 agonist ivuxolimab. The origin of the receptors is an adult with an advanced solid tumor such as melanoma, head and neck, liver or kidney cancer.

The CDR3 nucleotides are TGCGCCAGCAGTGATTATTTTGCAGGGAAGAATGAGCAGTTCTTC. It yields the protein CASSDYFAGKNEQFF. The chain recombines TRBV10-1 with TRBJ2-1, with D possibly being TRBD1 (5 bases). V shed 3 bases and J shed 7 bases, with 16 bases lying between them. The CDR3 runs to 15 residues. Germline lookup yields CDR1 WNHNN and CDR2 SYGVQD (reference sequence).

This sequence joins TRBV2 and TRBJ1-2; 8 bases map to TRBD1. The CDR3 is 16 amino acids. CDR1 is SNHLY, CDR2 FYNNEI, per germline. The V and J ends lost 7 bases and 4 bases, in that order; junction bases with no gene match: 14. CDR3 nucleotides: TGTGCCAGCACCAACCCCCTCCGGGACAGGACCTATGGCTACACCTTC. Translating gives CASTNPLRDRTYGYTF.

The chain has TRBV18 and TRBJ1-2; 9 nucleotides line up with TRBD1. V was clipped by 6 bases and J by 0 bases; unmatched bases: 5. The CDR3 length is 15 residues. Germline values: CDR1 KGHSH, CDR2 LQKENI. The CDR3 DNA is TGTGCCAGCTCTGGACAGGGGAGATCTAACTATGGCTACACCTTC. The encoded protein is CASSGQGRSNYGYTF.

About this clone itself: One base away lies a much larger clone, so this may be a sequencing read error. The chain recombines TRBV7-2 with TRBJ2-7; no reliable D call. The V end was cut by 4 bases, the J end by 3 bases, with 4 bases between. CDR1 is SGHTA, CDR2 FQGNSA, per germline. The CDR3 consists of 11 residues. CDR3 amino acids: CASSSDYEQYF. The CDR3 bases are TGTGCCAGCAGCTCCGACTACGAGCAGTACTTC.

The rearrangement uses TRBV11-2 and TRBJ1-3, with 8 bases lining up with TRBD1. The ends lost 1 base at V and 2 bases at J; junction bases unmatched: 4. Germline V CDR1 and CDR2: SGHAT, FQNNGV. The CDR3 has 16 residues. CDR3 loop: CASSLGQGAAGNTIYF. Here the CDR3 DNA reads TGTGCCAGCAGCTTAGGGCAGGGGGCTGCTGGAAACACCATATATTTT.

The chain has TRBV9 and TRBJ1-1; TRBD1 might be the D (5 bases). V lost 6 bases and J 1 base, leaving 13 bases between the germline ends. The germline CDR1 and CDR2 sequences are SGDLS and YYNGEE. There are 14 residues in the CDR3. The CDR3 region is CASTSGTANTEAFF. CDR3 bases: TGTGCCAGCACGTCCGGGACTGCGAACACTGAAGCTTTCTTT.

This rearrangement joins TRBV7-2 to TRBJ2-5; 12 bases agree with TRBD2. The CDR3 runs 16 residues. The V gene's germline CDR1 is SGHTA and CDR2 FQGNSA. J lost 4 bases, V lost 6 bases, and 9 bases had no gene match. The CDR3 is CASSITELAGGETQYF. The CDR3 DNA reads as TGTGCCAGCAGTATTACCGAACTAGCGGGGGGAGAGACCCAGTACTTC.

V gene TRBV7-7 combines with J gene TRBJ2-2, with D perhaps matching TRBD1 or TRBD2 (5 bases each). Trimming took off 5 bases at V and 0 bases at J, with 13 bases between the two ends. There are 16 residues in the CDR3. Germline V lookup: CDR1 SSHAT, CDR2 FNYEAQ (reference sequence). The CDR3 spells CASSPRGPANTGELFF. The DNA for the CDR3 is TGTGCCAGCAGCCCTAGGGGACCCGCGAACACCGGGGAGCTGTTTTTT.

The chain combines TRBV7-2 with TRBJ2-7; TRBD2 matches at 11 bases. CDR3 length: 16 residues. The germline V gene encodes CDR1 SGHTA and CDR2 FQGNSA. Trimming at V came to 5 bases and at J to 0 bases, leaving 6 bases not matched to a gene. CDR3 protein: CASSRRGLAASYEQYF. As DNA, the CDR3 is TGTGCCAGCAGCCGACGGGGACTAGCGGCCTCCTACGAGCAGTACTTC.

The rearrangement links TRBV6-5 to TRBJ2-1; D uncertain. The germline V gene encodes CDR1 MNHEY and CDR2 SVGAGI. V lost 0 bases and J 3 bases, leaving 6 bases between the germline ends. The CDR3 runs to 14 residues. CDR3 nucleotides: TGTGCCAGCAGTTACTCCGCAGGCTACAATGAGCAGTTCTTC. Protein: CASSYSAGYNEQFF.

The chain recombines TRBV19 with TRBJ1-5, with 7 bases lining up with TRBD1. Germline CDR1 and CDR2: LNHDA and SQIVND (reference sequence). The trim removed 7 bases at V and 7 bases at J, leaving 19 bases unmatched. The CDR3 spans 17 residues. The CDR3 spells CASNPYPGTAQYQPQHF. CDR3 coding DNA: TGTGCCAGTAACCCCTATCCCGGGACAGCTCAGTACCAGCCCCAGCATTTT.

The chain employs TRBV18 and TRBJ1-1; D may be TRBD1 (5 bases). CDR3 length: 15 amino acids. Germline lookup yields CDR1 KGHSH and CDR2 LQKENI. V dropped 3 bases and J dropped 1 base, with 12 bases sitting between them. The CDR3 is CASSPPGRPNTEAFF. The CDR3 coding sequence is TGTGCCAGCTCACCCCCGGGACGGCCGAACACTGAAGCTTTCTTT.

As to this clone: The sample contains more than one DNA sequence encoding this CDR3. CDR3 in DNA: TGCGCCAGCAGCTTGGGCGGGTTACCCTCCTACGAGCAGTACTTC. Translating gives CASSLGGLPSYEQYF. The chain has TRBV5-1 and TRBJ2-7; weak D call: TRBD2 (5 bases). Trimming stripped 0 bases from V and 0 bases from J, with 10 bases between. Germline V gene sequence: CDR1 SGHRS, CDR2 YFSETQ. CDR3 length equals 15 residues.

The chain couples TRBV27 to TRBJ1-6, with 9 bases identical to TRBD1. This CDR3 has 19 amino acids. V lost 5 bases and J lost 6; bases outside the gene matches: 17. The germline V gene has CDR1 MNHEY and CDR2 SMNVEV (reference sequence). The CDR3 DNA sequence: TGTGCCAGCAGTCAAACCCCTCCGGGACAGGGTGACCTTAATTCACCCCTCCACTTT. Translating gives CASSQTPPGQGDLNSPLHF.

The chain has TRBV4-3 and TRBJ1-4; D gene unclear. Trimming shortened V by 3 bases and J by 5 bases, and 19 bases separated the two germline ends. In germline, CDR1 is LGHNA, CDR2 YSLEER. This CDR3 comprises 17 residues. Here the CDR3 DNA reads TGCGCCAGCAGCCAGACCCCACCGCCGGTAACAAATGAAAAACTGTTTTTT. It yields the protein CASSQTPPPVTNEKLFF.

As DNA, the CDR3 is TGTGCCAGCAGGCGGGACAGCAATAGCAATCAGCCCCAGCATTTT. This encodes CASRRDSNSNQPQHF. This sequence joins TRBV6-4 and TRBJ1-5; TRBD1 matches 7 bases. After removal of 6 bases from V and 0 bases from J, the junction contained 5 bases not matched to a gene. Germline V gene sequence: CDR1 MRHNA, CDR2 SNTAGT. This CDR3 is built from 15 residues.

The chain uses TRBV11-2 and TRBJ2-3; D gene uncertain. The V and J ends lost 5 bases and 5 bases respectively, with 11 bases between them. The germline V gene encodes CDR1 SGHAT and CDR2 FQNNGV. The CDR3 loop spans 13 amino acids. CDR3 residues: CASSAQTGDTQYF. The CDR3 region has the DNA TGTGCCAGCAGCGCCCAGACCGGAGATACGCAGTATTTT.

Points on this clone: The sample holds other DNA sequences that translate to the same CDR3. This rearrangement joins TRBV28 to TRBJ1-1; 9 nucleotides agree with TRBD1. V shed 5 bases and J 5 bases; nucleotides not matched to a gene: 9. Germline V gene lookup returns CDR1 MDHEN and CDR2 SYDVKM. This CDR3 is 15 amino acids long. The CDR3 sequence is CASSIPSTGGTEAFF. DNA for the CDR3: TGTGCCAGCAGTATCCCCTCGACAGGGGGGACTGAAGCTTTCTTT.

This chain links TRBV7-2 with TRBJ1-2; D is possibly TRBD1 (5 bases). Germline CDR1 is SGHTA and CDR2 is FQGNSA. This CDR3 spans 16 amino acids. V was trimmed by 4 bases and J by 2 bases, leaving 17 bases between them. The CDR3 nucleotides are TGTGCCAGCAGCTCCCTAGGAGGAAGGGGCAACTATGGCTACACCTTC. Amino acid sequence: CASSSLGGRGNYGYTF.

The CDR3, as DNA: TGTGCCAGCAGTGACTGGACATCCAACTATGGCTACACCTTC. Residues: CASSDWTSNYGYTF. This sequence joins TRBV6-5 and TRBJ1-2, with a possible D match to TRBD1 (5 bases). Germline CDR1 and CDR2: MNHEY and SVGAGI. Trimming removed 5 bases from V and 2 bases from J, with 12 bases in between. CDR3 length equals 14 residues.

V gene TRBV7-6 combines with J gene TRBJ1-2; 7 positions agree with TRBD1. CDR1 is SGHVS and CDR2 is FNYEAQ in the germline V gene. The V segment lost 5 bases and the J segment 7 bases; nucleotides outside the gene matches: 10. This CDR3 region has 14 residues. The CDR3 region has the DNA TGTGCCAGCAGCCCCCCGACAGGGTGGCTTGGCTACACCTTC. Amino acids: CASSPPTGWLGYTF.

The CDR3 loop is CASSLWTGAEEQYF. CDR3 DNA sequence: TGTGCCAGCAGCCTGTGGACAGGGGCTGAGGAGCAGTACTTC. The chain links TRBV7-2 to TRBJ2-7; the match to TRBD1 covers 9 bases. J gave up 7 bases and V 5 bases, and 9 bases lay outside the gene matches. Germline V gene data show CDR1 as SGHTA and CDR2 as FQGNSA. The CDR3 contains 14 residues.

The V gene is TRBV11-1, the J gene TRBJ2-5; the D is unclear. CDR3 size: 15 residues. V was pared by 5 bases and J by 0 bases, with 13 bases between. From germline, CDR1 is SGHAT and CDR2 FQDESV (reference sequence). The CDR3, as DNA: TGTGCCAGCAGCAGCAGCCAGGTTTACCAAGAGACCCAGTACTTC. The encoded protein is CASSSSQVYQETQYF. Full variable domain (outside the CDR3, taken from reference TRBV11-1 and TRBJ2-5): EAEVAQSPRYKITEKSQAVAFWCDPISGHATLYWYRQILGQGPELLVQFQDESVVDDSQLPKDRFSAERLKGVDSTLKIQPAELGDSAMYLCASSSSQVYQETQYFGPGTRLLVL.

The CDR3 DNA sequence: TGCGCCAGCAGCCAGGACGTGGGGGCAGGGGGACAGACCCAGTACTTC. Its protein is CASSQDVGAGGQTQYF. This sequence joins TRBV4-3 and TRBJ2-5, with 7 bases fitting TRBD1. Germline CDR1 is LGHNA and CDR2 is YSLEER. The ends lost 3 bases at V and 6 bases at J; junction bases unmatched: 13. CDR3 size: 16 residues.

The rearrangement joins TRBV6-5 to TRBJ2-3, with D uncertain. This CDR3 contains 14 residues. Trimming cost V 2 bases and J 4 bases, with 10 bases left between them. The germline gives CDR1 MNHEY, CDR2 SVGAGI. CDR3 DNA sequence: TGTGCCAGCAGTTACGGGCGTCGGGCAGATACGCAGTATTTT. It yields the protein CASSYGRRADTQYF.

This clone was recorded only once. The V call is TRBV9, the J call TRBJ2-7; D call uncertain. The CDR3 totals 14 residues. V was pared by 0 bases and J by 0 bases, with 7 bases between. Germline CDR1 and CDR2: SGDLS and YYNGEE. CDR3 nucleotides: TGTGCCAGCAGCGTAGATTATAGCTCCTACGAGCAGTACTTC. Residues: CASSVDYSSYEQYF.

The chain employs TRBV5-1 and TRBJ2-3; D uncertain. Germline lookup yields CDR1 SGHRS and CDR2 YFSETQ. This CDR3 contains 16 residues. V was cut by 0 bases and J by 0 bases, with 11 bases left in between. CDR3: CASSLAYAGSTDTQYF. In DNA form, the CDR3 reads TGCGCCAGCAGCTTGGCCTATGCAGGAAGCACAGATACGCAGTATTTT.